These T cell receptor beta chains were read from a single sample in a study of T cells in Graves' hyperthyroidism and ophthalmopathy. TCRdb processed the multiplex PCR reads anew with MiXCR; each CDR3 protein has one entry. The data hold about 59,000 distinct CDR3 sequences, with approximately 53% observed a single time. The specimen sequenced was blood. Receptors originate from a woman aged 55-70 years with Graves' ophthalmopathy. The CDR3 runs from the conserved cysteine through the conserved F or W.

CCVELGAHTQYF | TRBV29-1
CASSQGHAVQRFF | TRBV14
CASSPTGTVNSPLHF | TRBV7-8
CAGRRTSSGRATQGDTQYF | TRBV5-1
CATSGRDEQFF | TRBV15
CASSPNTKRRELFF | TRBV19
CASSGYSGLDEQYF | TRBV18
CSARRGALPEAFF | TRBV20-1
CASSDRMNTEAFF | TRBV6-4
CASSLYSFGTGYNEQFF | TRBV28
CASSLSESGEQYF | TRBV7-9
CASSLERGSSGGAQHF | TRBV7-8
CATSRSENEQYF | TRBV15
CASSKTRPTDTQYF | TRBV10-1
CASSQVASGRDEQFF | TRBV4-3
CSARDPSGYLETQYF | TRBV20-1
CASSTGHNEQFF | TRBV28
CASSLVTGGNNSPLHF | TRBV5-1
CASSLVGGSLYEQYF | TRBV11-2
CASSLRRTGELFF | TRBV7-9
CASRWEVGSGNTGELFF | TRBV7-9
CSAQLGTSNQPQHF | TRBV20-1
CASSFQVGEAQYF | TRBV7-2
CASSGWTVDTGELFF | TRBV25-1
CASSPLPGGEAEAFF | TRBV9
CASSDVGGVGTNEQFF | TRBV7-9
CASRYRLAGGEQYF | TRBV2
CASSMLTELNTEAFF | TRBV19
CASSRNGQATNGYTF | TRBV3-1
CASSLDISGTQASEQYF | TRBV11-3
CSARTSGGTGELFF | TRBV20-1
CASSSQGFEQYFGELFF | TRBV7-9
CAIRGTGGLYEQYF | TRBV10-3
CASSLGQGAAKNIQYF | TRBV7-9
CASSLMASGRGETQHF | TRBV5-6
CASSTPRNTYGYTF | TRBV19
CASSLDQNTEAFF | TRBV12-1
CASTGTGVREQYF | TRBV2
CASSIQRGSTDTQYF | TRBV19
CASSYSSSGANVLTF | TRBV5-4
CSEQGSTDTQYF | TRBV20-1
CSAGTGITGELFF | TRBV20-1
CASSRQTGGYNEQFF | TRBV5-1
CSARGTSGSNHEQYF | TRBV20-1
CASSEGKSSYNEQFF | TRBV2
CASSLLSDQAFF | TRBV7-9